The clone carrying this TCR beta chain appeared many times. What it binds is not known. Based on clinical symptoms, serum thyroxine and TRAb, thyroid ultrasound and orbital computed tomography, diagnoses were reached. The data originate from a study of T cells in Graves' hyperthyroidism and ophthalmopathy. Germline lookup yields CDR1 MDHEN and CDR2 SYDVKM. The V and J ends lost 6 bases and 4 bases, in that order; junction bases with no gene match: 10. This CDR3 is 17 amino acids long. TCR beta CDR3 sequences were amplified from RNA transcripts. The HTBI primer set was used in a first-round RT-PCR of the TCR CDR3. TCRdb processed the multiplex PCR reads anew with MiXCR; each CDR3 protein has one entry. In the table there are about 690,000 distinct CDR3 sequences, around 16% of which are singletons. Study-level points and caveats: Ophthalmopathy could be told apart from stable hyperthyroidism with a 13 V-J model. Blood also carried most thyroid clonotypes expanded above 0.001.

Sequences were obtained from blood. This sequence was found in a man aged 50-59 years with Graves' hyperthyroidism. V usage is TRBV28 and J usage is TRBJ2-3, with 13 nucleotides matching TRBD2. The DNA for the CDR3 is TGTGCCAGCAGCACCGGGACTAGCGGGATTGTGGCAGATACGCAGTATTTT. Its protein product is CASSTGTSGIVADTQYF.